Below are 3 T cell receptor beta chains sequenced from a single sample in a study of blood T cell repertoires in COVID-19. The assay was immunoSEQ multiplex PCR, and TCRdb's table has in-frame clones only and misses some. The table lists more than 300,000 clones, about 91% of them singletons. The material sequenced was peripheral blood. The receptors shown here come from a woman aged 25-40 years with COVID-19, enrolled during active disease.

The V call is TRBV11-2, the J call TRBJ2-7; 7 bases map to TRBD2. J was trimmed by 2 bases and V by 0 bases; bases with no gene match: 4. CDR1 and CDR2 from the germline V gene are SGHAT and FQNNGV. CDR3 length: 15 amino acids. CDR3 in DNA: TGTGCCAGCAGCTTAGAGGCCCGGGGGGCCTACGAGCAGTACTTC. It yields the protein CASSLEARGAYEQYF.

The DNA of the CDR3 is TGTGCCACCGACGAACCCCCTTATTCGGGGCCCCAGCATTTT. Translated: CATDEPPYSGPQHF. The chain links TRBV19 to TRBJ1-5; D gene unclear. Germline assignment: CDR1 LNHDA and CDR2 SQIVND (reference sequence). This CDR3 spans 14 amino acids. The V end was cut by 10 bases, the J end by 9 bases, with 22 bases between. The full variable domain, completed using reference TRBV19 and TRBJ1-5, is DGGITQSPKYLFRKEGQNVTLSCEQNLNHDAMYWYRQDPGQGLRLIYYSQIVNDFQKGDIAEGYSVSREKKESFPLTVTSAQKNPTAFYLCATDEPPYSGPQHFGDGTRLSIL.

CDR3 bases: TGCGCCAGCAGCCCGGGATTTGATAATCAGCCCCAGCATTTT. It yields the protein CASSPGFDNQPQHF. The chain has TRBV5-1 and TRBJ1-5; D is unclear. This CDR3 has 14 residues. V lost 4 bases to trimming and J lost 4 bases, with 12 bases between them. Germline values: CDR1 SGHRS, CDR2 YFSETQ. Combining the CDR3 with reference TRBV5-1 and TRBJ1-5 gives the whole variable domain KAGVTQTPRYLIKTRGQQVTLSCSPISGHRSVSWYQQTPGQGLQFLFEYFSETQRNKGNFPGRFSGRQFSNSRSEMNVSTLELGDSALYLCASSPGFDNQPQHFGDGTRLSIL.